This is a list of T cell receptor beta chains from one sample in a study of early T cells in non-severe SARS-CoV-2 infection. TCRdb used MiXCR to reprocess the 5' RACE reads, holding one entry per CDR3 protein. In the table there are about 81,000 distinct CDR3 sequences, 6% to 7% of which are singletons. The sequenced sample consisted of whole blood. These receptors all stem from an adult who was a healthcare worker with PCR-confirmed SARS-CoV-2 infection or an uninfected control (not recorded which). Each CDR3 is given with its conserved first and last residue. The D gene is left open where the match is weak. Clone size is not always given. Where it is, it says once, few, many or a class for expanded clones.

v_call,clone_size,j_call,d_call,cdr3_nt,cdr3_aa
TRBV20-1,few,TRBJ1-6,NA,TGCAGTGCTAGAGAGGGGTCACCCCTCCACTTT,CSAREGSPLHF
TRBV5-1,NA,TRBJ2-2,NA,TGCGCCAGCAGGGATGACACCGGGGAGCTGTTTTTT,CASRDDTGELFF
TRBV4-1,few,TRBJ2-1,TRBD2,TGCGCCAGCAGCCGAGTCACTAGCGGGAGTTATGGTGAGCAGTTCTTC,CASSRVTSGSYGEQFF
TRBV11-2,many,TRBJ2-6,TRBD1,TGTGCCAGCAGCTTAGCCAGGGGGAATGCTGGGGCCAACGTCCTGACTTTC,CASSLARGNAGANVLTF
TRBV28,NA,TRBJ2-3,NA,TGTGCCAGCGGTTTTCAGGGGACTAGCACAGATACGCAGTATTTT,CASGFQGTSTDTQYF
TRBV10-2,NA,TRBJ1-1,TRBD1,TGCGCCAGCCAAAGGGACAGGGAAGCTTTCTTT,CASQRDREAFF
TRBV3-1,few,TRBJ1-1,NA,TGTGCCAGCAGCCAAGATCTGGTCCGGGGGGAAGCTTTCTTT,CASSQDLVRGEAFF
TRBV20-1,few,TRBJ2-1,NA,TGCAGTGCTGCAAAGACTAGTTCCTACAATGAGCAGTTCTTC,CSAAKTSSYNEQFF
TRBV6-5,many,TRBJ1-6,NA,TGTGCCAGCTTGTCAGTGAGACTGGATTCACCCCTCCACTTT,CASLSVRLDSPLHF
TRBV12-3/TRBV12-4,few,TRBJ1-6,NA,TGTGCCAGCAGCCCCGGAGGGGATGGGAATTCACCCCTCCACTTT,CASSPGGDGNSPLHF
TRBV7-2,few,TRBJ2-5,TRBD1,TGTGCCAGCAGCTCGGGACAGCCTAAAGAGACCCAGTACTTC,CASSSGQPKETQYF
TRBV29-1,many,TRBJ2-4,NA,TGCAGCGTTGAAGCCCCGGGGCCGCTAGCCAAAAACATTCAGTACTTC,CSVEAPGPLAKNIQYF
TRBV7-9,NA,TRBJ2-7,TRBD2,TGTGCCAGCAGCCCGGGGGGTCGGGCAACCAACGAGCAGTACTTC,CASSPGGRATNEQYF
TRBV9,many,TRBJ2-7,TRBD2,TGTGCCAGCAGCTCTGGGACTAGCGGGAGCTCCTACGAGCAGTACTTC,CASSSGTSGSSYEQYF
TRBV5-1,few,TRBJ2-2,NA,TGCGCCAGCAGCTTGGGACACCGGAACACCGGGGAGCTGTTTTTT,CASSLGHRNTGELFF
TRBV6-5,many,TRBJ2-7,NA,TGTGCCAGCAGGCACCCGTCCGGCTACGAGCAGTACTTC,CASRHPSGYEQYF
TRBV4-2,few,TRBJ1-5,NA,TGTGCCAGCAGCCAACAGGACTCTTCCAATCAGCCCCAGCATTTT,CASSQQDSSNQPQHF
TRBV11-2,few,TRBJ2-3,NA,TGTGCCAGCAGCCTACGGTCCAGGGGGGACACAGATACGCAGTATTTT,CASSLRSRGDTDTQYF
TRBV12-3/TRBV12-4,few,TRBJ1-5,NA,TGTGCCAGCAGTTTAGTCGAGGTCAATCAGCCCCAGCATTTT,CASSLVEVNQPQHF
TRBV7-2,many,TRBJ2-1,TRBD2,TGTGCCAGCCGTAGCGGGGGGGCCGTGTATAATGAGCAGTTCTTC,CASRSGGAVYNEQFF
TRBV6-6,many,TRBJ1-6,TRBD1,TGTGCCAGCAGCCGGGACAGAAATAATTCACCCCTCCACTTT,CASSRDRNNSPLHF
TRBV18,NA,TRBJ2-7,NA,TGTGCCAGCTCACCTCAGGACGGGCAGTACTTC,CASSPQDGQYF
TRBV18,NA,TRBJ1-1,NA,TGTGCCAGCTCACCCGGACTGGGAAGGAACACTGAAGCTTTCTTT,CASSPGLGRNTEAFF
TRBV4-3,many,TRBJ2-7,NA,TGCGCCAGCAGCACTAGTGTACGGGGAGAGCAGTACTTC,CASSTSVRGEQYF
TRBV7-2,few,TRBJ1-5,TRBD1,TGTGCCAGCAGCAGACCAGGGGGGTATCAGCCCCAGCATTTT,CASSRPGGYQPQHF
TRBV5-1,many,TRBJ2-7,NA,TGCGCCAGCAGCTTACCTGGACGGATCTACGAGCAGTACTTC,CASSLPGRIYEQYF
TRBV28,NA,TRBJ2-7,TRBD1,TGTGCCAGCGCCCAGGGGGCCTACGAGCAGTACTTC,CASAQGAYEQYF
TRBV28,NA,TRBJ2-1,NA,TGTGCCAGCAGTTTCACGACCACCCTCTCCTACAATGAGCAGTTCTTC,CASSFTTTLSYNEQFF
TRBV29-1,many,TRBJ1-1,NA,TGCAGCGTAACAGGGTTGGGCACTGAAGCTTTCTTT,CSVTGLGTEAFF
TRBV7-9,many,TRBJ1-4,NA,TGTGCCAGCAGCTTAGCGCTAGGGGAAAATGAAAAACTGTTTTTT,CASSLALGENEKLFF
TRBV6-6,many,TRBJ1-4,NA,TGTGCCAGCAGTTACTCGGGCAGCCAGTCTGAAAAACTGTTTTTT,CASSYSGSQSEKLFF
TRBV5-1,NA,TRBJ2-6,NA,TGCGCCAGCAGCGAAACTAGCTCTGGGGCCAACGTCCTGACTTTC,CASSETSSGANVLTF
TRBV7-2,few,TRBJ2-3,TRBD1,TGTGCCAGCAGCTCAAAACAGGGGTGGGGCACAGATACGCAGTATTTT,CASSSKQGWGTDTQYF
TRBV11-2,NA,TRBJ2-2,TRBD1,TGTGCCAGCAGCTCTGGACAGGGCGGCGGGGAGCTGTTTTTT,CASSSGQGGGELFF
TRBV7-2,NA,TRBJ2-3,NA,TGTGCCAGCAGCCAAAATAGAGTGGGCACAGATACGCAGTATTTT,CASSQNRVGTDTQYF
TRBV20-1,many,TRBJ2-1,NA,TGCAGTGCTATGAAGGGCAATGAGCAGTTCTTC,CSAMKGNEQFF
TRBV28,few,TRBJ1-6,TRBD1,TGTGCCAGCAGTCCGTCTGGACAGGGTAATTCACCCCTCCACTTT,CASSPSGQGNSPLHF
TRBV3-1,many,TRBJ2-7,NA,TGTGCCAGCAGCTCGGACAACCGGGAGGAGCAGTACTTC,CASSSDNREEQYF
TRBV15,NA,TRBJ2-3,TRBD2,TGTGCCACCAGCTCTACGACTAGCGGGGTACTAGGGGATACGCAGTATTTT,CATSSTTSGVLGDTQYF
TRBV6-1,NA,TRBJ2-3,NA,TGTGCCAGCAGCCGAGACAGGGCGGGGGCAGATACGCAGTATTTT,CASSRDRAGADTQYF
TRBV27,many,TRBJ2-7,NA,TGTGCCGCGGGGAAACAGGGATCCGACGAGCAGTACTTC,CAAGKQGSDEQYF
TRBV5-1,NA,TRBJ1-2,NA,TGCGCCAGCAGCCAACTCCCCGGGGCCGATGGCTACACCTTC,CASSQLPGADGYTF
TRBV5-8,many,TRBJ1-6,TRBD1,TGTGCCAGCAGCTTGGATGGAGGGGGCGCAAAAAATTCACCCCTCCACTTT,CASSLDGGGAKNSPLHF
TRBV6-6,NA,TRBJ2-5,TRBD1,TGTGCCAGCAGGCCCAGACAGGGGGTAGGAGAGACCCAGTACTTC,CASRPRQGVGETQYF
TRBV6-1,NA,TRBJ2-3,NA,TGTGCCAGCAGTGCCGGGACACTGAGCACAGATACGCAGTATTTT,CASSAGTLSTDTQYF
TRBV12-3/TRBV12-4,few,TRBJ2-3,TRBD1,TGTGCCAGCAGTTTCCGGACAGGAAGCACAGATACGCAGTATTTT,CASSFRTGSTDTQYF
TRBV12-3/TRBV12-4,few,TRBJ2-5,NA,TGTGCCAGCAGCGCTCGGCGGAAAGAGACCCAGTACTTC,CASSARRKETQYF
TRBV7-2,NA,TRBJ2-1,TRBD2,TGTGCCAGGGGTGAGCGGGGTGAGCAGTTCTTC,CARGERGEQFF
TRBV15,many,TRBJ2-2,NA,TGTGCCACCAGCAAAAAGCTTACCGGGGAGCTGTTTTTT,CATSKKLTGELFF
TRBV7-2,many,TRBJ2-2,TRBD2,TGTGCCAGCAGCCCATCTGGGACTATTAACACCGGGGAGCTGTTTTTT,CASSPSGTINTGELFF
TRBV5-1,many,TRBJ1-1,NA,TGCGCCAGCAGCTTGGATGGGCCTTCCACTGAAGCTTTCTTT,CASSLDGPSTEAFF
TRBV12-3/TRBV12-4,NA,TRBJ2-1,NA,TGTGCCAGCAGTCCCTTGGGGGTTCCGGGCTCCTACAATGAGCAGTTCTTC,CASSPLGVPGSYNEQFF
TRBV7-8,many,TRBJ1-4,NA,TGTGCCAGCAGCTTAGCCGGGACATCGGTTGAAAAACTGTTTTTT,CASSLAGTSVEKLFF
TRBV7-2,many,TRBJ2-3,NA,TGTGCCAGCATCGACGCTCTGCCCACAGATACGCAGTATTTT,CASIDALPTDTQYF
TRBV27,NA,TRBJ2-7,NA,TGTGCCAGCAGTTCGGGACTTCCCTACGAGCAGTACTTC,CASSSGLPYEQYF
TRBV9,NA,TRBJ2-3,NA,TGTGCCAGCAGCGCACTAGCTGGGGATACGCAGTATTTT,CASSALAGDTQYF
TRBV5-1,few,TRBJ2-3,TRBD2,TGCGCCAGCAGCTTGGTGGGTCTAGCGGGGACCCCCGAAGATACGCAGTATTTT,CASSLVGLAGTPEDTQYF
TRBV4-2,NA,TRBJ2-2,NA,TGTGCCAGCAGCCAAGAGGGTTCGCTCGGCGGGGAGCTGTTTTTT,CASSQEGSLGGELFF
TRBV11-2,few,TRBJ2-2,NA,TGTGCCAGCAGCTTCGGGCCGAACACCGGGGAGCTGTTTTTT,CASSFGPNTGELFF
TRBV5-1,NA,TRBJ2-4,NA,TGCGCCAGCAGCTTGGGGCAGGCCCTCGTCGGCAAAAACATTCAGTACTTC,CASSLGQALVGKNIQYF